Listed below are T cell receptor beta chains from one sample, sequenced in a study of T cells in narcolepsy. Clones were read by immunoSEQ multiplex PCR, and TCRdb kept only the in-frame ones, dropping some. This table holds approximately 25,000 clones, roughly 74% found once. Sample: CD45RA- memory CD4+ T cells from PBMCs. These receptors came from a human donor with narcolepsy. The CDR3 runs from the conserved cysteine through the conserved F or W. A D gene is named only where the DNA matches it firmly. For some rows the clone size is stated as once, few or many, or as a class when expanded; others skip it.

d_call	v_call	j_call	clone_size	cdr3_nt	cdr3_aa
TRBD2	TRBV4-2	TRBJ2-3	NA	TGTGCCAGCAGCCAAGAATCACGGGGGGTCGGCACAGATACGCAGTATTTT	CASSQESRGVGTDTQYF
TRBD1	TRBV19	TRBJ2-3	NA	TGTGCCAGTAGTATAGGGAGACAGGGAAGCACAGATACGCAGTATTTT	CASSIGRQGSTDTQYF
TRBD2	TRBV7-6	TRBJ2-2	once	TGTGCCAGCAGCACGGGACTAGCGGCCGGGGAGCTGTTTTTT	CASSTGLAAGELFF
NA	TRBV7-2	TRBJ2-2	NA	TGTGCCAACAGCTTAGACTACACCGGGGAGCTGTTTTTT	CANSLDYTGELFF
TRBD2	TRBV30	TRBJ2-3	NA	TGTGCCTGGAGTGCAGGCGGGGACTATAATACGCAGTATTTT	CAWSAGGDYNTQYF
NA	TRBV7-9	TRBJ1-2	NA	TGTGCCAGCAGTAAGAGGGACTCTTATGGCTACACCTTC	CASSKRDSYGYTF
NA	TRBV5-1	TRBJ2-7	NA	TGCGCCAGCAGCTTGGTCCAGAGCTCCTACGAGCAGTACTTC	CASSLVQSSYEQYF
TRBD1	TRBV7-9	TRBJ2-7	NA	TGTGCCAGCAGCTTAGGGACAGGAGCCTCCTACGAGCAGTACTTC	CASSLGTGASYEQYF
NA	TRBV11-2	TRBJ2-1	few	TGTGCCAGCAGCTTAGATCAGAACTGGAAGGTGAGGAACAATGAGCAGTTCTTC	CASSLDQNWKVRNNEQFF
NA	TRBV11-3	TRBJ2-7	NA	TGTGCCAGCAGCCCCCGTTCCCGCGAGCAGTACTTC	CASSPRSREQYF
NA	TRBV7-3	TRBJ2-7	once	TGTGCCAGCAGCTTAATGGGCGGGGCCAGCTCCTACGAGCAGTACTTC	CASSLMGGASSYEQYF
NA	TRBV10-1	TRBJ1-5	few	TGCGCCAGCAATAGGGACTTCTGTCCCCATTACAATCAGCCCCAGCATTTT	CASNRDFCPHYNQPQHF
NA	TRBV6-4	TRBJ1-1	NA	TGTGCCAGCTCCCCCCACGAATCTTTCTTT	CASSPHESFF
NA	TRBV2	TRBJ2-1	NA	TGTGCCAGCAGTGCGGAGGGAAGGAATGAGCAGTTCTTC	CASSAEGRNEQFF
TRBD2	TRBV19	TRBJ2-1	NA	TGTGCCAGTACCCTTAGGACTAGCGGGGACAATGAGCAGTTCTTC	CASTLRTSGDNEQFF
NA	TRBV5-6	TRBJ1-2	NA	TGTGCCAGCAGCTTGGATACTAACTATGGCTACACCTTC	CASSLDTNYGYTF
TRBD2	TRBV7-6	TRBJ2-5	NA	TGTGCCAGCAGCTTAAGGACTAGCGGGGGACCAGAGACCCAGTACTTC	CASSLRTSGGPETQYF
NA	TRBV23-1	TRBJ2-5	NA	TGCGCCAGCCAAGAGGGCTCAGAGACCCAGTACTTC	CASQEGSETQYF
NA	TRBV21-1	TRBJ2-7	NA	TGTGCCAGCAGCAAAGAACCCAGGGTGCCTTGCTACGAGCAGTACTTC	CASSKEPRVPCYEQYF
NA	TRBV7-8	TRBJ2-7	NA	TGTGCCAGCAGCTTAGAGAAATACGAGCAGTACTTC	CASSLEKYEQYF
TRBD1	TRBV6-4	TRBJ2-5	NA	TGTGCCAGCACGCACAGGGGATTTTATCCCCAAGAGACCCAGTACTTC	CASTHRGFYPQETQYF
TRBD2	TRBV9	TRBJ2-4	NA	TGTGCCAGCAGCGCGTCTTCGTGGGGGGGACTAGCCAAAAACATTCAGTACTTC	CASSASSWGGLAKNIQYF
NA	TRBV5-4	TRBJ1-2	NA	TGTGCCAGCAGCCTCGACAGAGGAGAGGGCTACACCTTC	CASSLDRGEGYTF
NA	TRBV27	TRBJ1-2	NA	TGTGCCAGCAGTTTTTCTCGGGGGGTCTATGGCTACACCTTC	CASSFSRGVYGYTF
NA	TRBV6-6	TRBJ2-5	NA	TGTGCCAGCAGCGGGAGCAACAGGGGAGAGACCCAGTACTTC	CASSGSNRGETQYF
TRBD1	TRBV6-5	TRBJ2-4	NA	TGTGCCAGCACCTCGTATACAGGGGAAAACATTCAGTACTTC	CASTSYTGENIQYF
TRBD2	TRBV6-5	TRBJ2-3	once	TGTGCCAGCAGTTACTTTAGCGGGGGGGCCGATACGCAGTATTTT	CASSYFSGGADTQYF
NA	TRBV5-6	TRBJ1-4	NA	TGTGCCAGCAGCGGGGGATTCGGGGCAGGAAGTGAAAAACTGTTTTTT	CASSGGFGAGSEKLFF
TRBD2	TRBV4-2	TRBJ2-2	NA	TGTGCCAGCAGCCAAGATACGGGACTAGGGTCGGGCACCGGGGAGCTGTTTTTT	CASSQDTGLGSGTGELFF
TRBD1	TRBV5-5	TRBJ2-3	NA	TGTGCCAGCAGCGCTACAGGGGCTAGCACAGATACGCAGTATTTT	CASSATGASTDTQYF
NA	TRBV6-6	TRBJ2-7	NA	TGTGCCAGCAGTTACTCCCAGGGAACCTACGAGCAGTACTTC	CASSYSQGTYEQYF
NA	TRBV11-3	TRBJ2-7	NA	TGTGCCAGCTTGGGGCCTTCCTACGAGCAGTACTTC	CASLGPSYEQYF
NA	TRBV7-9	TRBJ1-1	NA	TGTGCCAGCAGCGCCAGGGTAAACACTGAAGCTTTCTTT	CASSARVNTEAFF
NA	TRBV10-3	TRBJ2-4	NA	TGTGCCATCAGTGAGAAACCAGGGGTGGGGGCCAAAAACATTCAGTACTTC	CAISEKPGVGAKNIQYF
NA	TRBV7-9	TRBJ2-7	NA	TGTGCCAGCAGCTCCGTAAGGCCCCCGGGGGACTACGAGCAGTACTTC	CASSSVRPPGDYEQYF
NA	TRBV10-3	TRBJ1-1	NA	TGTGCCATCAGTGAGTTCACAGGGAACACTGAAGCTTTCTTT	CAISEFTGNTEAFF
NA	TRBV5-1	TRBJ2-7	NA	TGCGCCAGCAGCTTGGGGCGGACGGGGGCTAGAATAGACGAGCAGTACTTC	CASSLGRTGARIDEQYF
TRBD1	TRBV5-1	TRBJ1-2	NA	TGCGCCAGCAGCCCGGGACAGGGAGTCAACAGCACCTTC	CASSPGQGVNSTF
NA	TRBV6-4	TRBJ2-3	NA	TGTGCCAGCAGTGACTCGGGAGGGGGGGCAGATACGCAGTATTTT	CASSDSGGGADTQYF
NA	TRBV6-1	TRBJ1-4	NA	TGTGCCAGCAGACCTCCGGGCCTCATTGAAAAACTGTTTTTT	CASRPPGLIEKLFF
TRBD2	TRBV10-3	TRBJ2-7	NA	TGTGCCATCAGTGAGGCGACTAGCGGGGGGCCAAAGTTCAACGAGCAGTACTTC	CAISEATSGGPKFNEQYF